These 12 T cell receptor beta chains came from one sample sequenced in a study of T cell responses to AZD1222 COVID-19 vaccine listed by TCRdb under 2021. The sample's time point, from its label and the paper: baseline before first vaccination. What this sample's treatment or condition label stands for: meningococcal conjugate vaccine given as trial control. Libraries were built with the immunoSEQ multiplex PCR assay. Imported from immuneACCESS, the table was reduced by TCRdb to in-frame sequences with V and J called. These copies leave out some clones; in studies compared against another copy, an unresolved V gene accounts for under half, and the cause of the remainder is not known. Recorded for this sample are about 93,000 clones; around nine tenths of them occurred a single time. The ten top clones hold over 2.5% of the sample. Material: peripheral blood, obtained on day 0 of MenACWY control vaccination. These TCRs come from an adult in good health.

This clone was observed a handful of times. The V call is TRBV6-4, the J call TRBJ2-2; 9 bases line up with TRBD2. Losses at the gene ends were 0 bases for V and 1 base for J; bases not matched to a gene: 0. Germline values: CDR1 MRHNA, CDR2 SNTAGT. The CDR3 is 16 amino acids. The CDR3 region is CASSDSLAGNTGELFF. Here the CDR3 DNA reads TGTGCCAGCAGTGACTCACTAGCGGGGAACACCGGGGAGCTGTTTTTT.

V and J are TRBV28 and TRBJ1-5; D is uncertain. V lost 3 bases, J lost 7 bases, and 7 bases lay in between. Germline loops: CDR1 MDHEN, CDR2 SYDVKM. This CDR3 region has 12 residues. In nucleotides, the CDR3 is TGTGCCAGCAGTTTTCGAAGGCAGCCCCAGCATTTT. Translated: CASSFRRQPQHF.

The rearrangement links TRBV14 to TRBJ1-5; D is perhaps TRBD1 (6 bases). The germline V and J ends were trimmed by 2 bases and 6 bases, with 8 bases remaining between them. The CDR3 is 13 amino acids. Germline V CDR1 and CDR2: SGHDN, FVKESK. The CDR3 reads CASSQQQGQPQHF. CDR3 DNA sequence: TGTGCCAGCAGCCAACAACAGGGTCAGCCCCAGCATTTT. The full variable domain, completed using reference TRBV14 and TRBJ1-5, is EAGVTQFPSHSVIEKGQTVTLRCDPISGHDNLYWYRRVMGKEIKFLLHFVKESKQDESGMPNNRFLAERTGGTYSTLKVQPAELEDSGVYFCASSQQQGQPQHFGDGTRLSIL.

This clone was found once. The rearrangement links TRBV18 to TRBJ1-6; tentatively, D is TRBD1 (6 bases). CDR1 KGHSH and CDR2 LQKENI come from the germline V gene. The CDR3 extends over 16 amino acids. V gave up 5 bases and J gave up 6 bases, with 17 bases separating them. In DNA form, the CDR3 reads TGTGCCAGCTCATCCCAGAGGGGGGGTCTTAATTCACCCCTCCACTTT. As protein: CASSSQRGGLNSPLHF. The variable domain in full, with the rest retrieved from reference TRBV18 and TRBJ1-6, is NAGVMQNPRHLVRRRGQEARLRCSPMKGHSHVYWYRQLPEEGLKFMVYLQKENIIDESGMPKERFSAEFPKEGPSILRIQQVVRGDSAAYFCASSSQRGGLNSPLHFGNGTRLTVT.

This chain joins TRBV4-3 and TRBJ1-2; no clear D. Trimming stripped 0 bases from V and 0 bases from J, with 11 bases between. Germline CDR1 LGHNA, CDR2 YSLEER. The CDR3 consists of 16 residues. The CDR3 loop is CASSQDLGITNYGYTF. In nucleotides, the CDR3 is TGCGCCAGCAGCCAAGATCTGGGGATAACTAACTATGGCTACACCTTC.

The J gene is TRBJ2-1, the V gene TRBV29-1; 7 bases fit TRBD2. Per the germline V gene, CDR1 is SQVTM and CDR2 is ANQGSEA. The CDR3 sequence is 13 residues long. V was pared by 6 bases and J by 5 bases, with 7 bases of the junction left unmatched. DNA of the CDR3: TGCAGCGTGGATCCGGGACTAAACAATGAGCAGTTCTTC. Protein: CSVDPGLNNEQFF.

The gene calls are TRBV7-2 and TRBJ1-1; D is perhaps TRBD1 (6 bases). V lost 5 bases and J lost 5, with 12 bases in between. Germline values: CDR1 SGHTA, CDR2 FQGNSA. This CDR3 is built from 13 residues. Here the CDR3 DNA reads TGTGCCAGCAGCGTAAACAGGGTTACTGAAGCTTTCTTT. Translating it yields CASSVNRVTEAFF.

This rearrangement joins TRBV5-6 to TRBJ2-7; D gene ambiguous. V was cut by 1 base and J by 4 bases, with 9 bases left in between. Germline V gene data show CDR1 as SGHDT and CDR2 as YYEEEE. The CDR3 runs 13 residues. As DNA, the CDR3 is TGTGCCAGCAGCTTGAATTCTGGGTACGAGCAGTACTTC. Translated: CASSLNSGYEQYF.

This clone was observed once. This chain links TRBV6-5 with TRBJ1-5, with D unclear. The V and J ends lost 6 bases and 4 bases respectively, with 7 bases between them. The CDR3 covers 12 residues. The germline CDR1 and CDR2 sequences are MNHEY and SVGAGI. CDR3 bases: TGTGCCAGCAGGATTGGGAATCAGCCCCAGCATTTT. Translating gives CASRIGNQPQHF.

This clone came up once. The chain carries TRBV6-5 and TRBJ2-2; the D gene is possibly TRBD1 (6 bases). The germline V and J ends were trimmed by 7 bases and 5 bases, with 11 bases remaining between them. The CDR3 has 13 amino acids. Germline loops: CDR1 MNHEY, CDR2 SVGAGI. CDR3 coding DNA: TGTGCCAGCAAAGCAGGGGTTACCGGGGAGCTGTTTTTT. This encodes CASKAGVTGELFF.

The V call is TRBV20-1, the J call TRBJ2-7; TRBD2 is a possible D gene (7 bases). Germline lookup yields CDR1 DFQATT and CDR2 SNEGSKA (reference sequence). V lost 6 bases and J 6 bases, leaving 12 bases between the germline ends. The CDR3 length is 11 residues. The CDR3: CSAGGGLEQYF. DNA of the CDR3: TGCAGTGCAGGGGGGGGCCTCGAGCAGTACTTC.

V and J are TRBV15 and TRBJ2-7; TRBD1 agrees at 7 bases. J was trimmed by 3 bases and V by 0 bases; bases with no gene match: 8. The CDR3 sequence is 16 residues long. CDR1 LNHNV and CDR2 YYDKDF come from the germline V gene (reference sequence). The CDR3 protein is CATSREGGFTRYEQYF. As DNA, the CDR3 is TGTGCCACCAGCAGAGAAGGGGGCTTCACACGCTACGAGCAGTACTTC.